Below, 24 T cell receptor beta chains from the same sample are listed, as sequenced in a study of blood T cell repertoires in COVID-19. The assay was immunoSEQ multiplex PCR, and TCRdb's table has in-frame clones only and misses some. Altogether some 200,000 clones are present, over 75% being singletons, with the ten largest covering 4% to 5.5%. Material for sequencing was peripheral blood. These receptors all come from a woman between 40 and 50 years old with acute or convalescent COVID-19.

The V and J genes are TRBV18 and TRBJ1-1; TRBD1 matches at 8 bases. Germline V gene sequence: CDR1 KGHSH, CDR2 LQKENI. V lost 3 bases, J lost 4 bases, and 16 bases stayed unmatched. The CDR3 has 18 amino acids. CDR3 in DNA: TGTGCCAGCTCACCGGGGCAGGGGGCTAATGTGGCCACCACTGAAGCTTTCTTT. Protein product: CASSPGQGANVATTEAFF.

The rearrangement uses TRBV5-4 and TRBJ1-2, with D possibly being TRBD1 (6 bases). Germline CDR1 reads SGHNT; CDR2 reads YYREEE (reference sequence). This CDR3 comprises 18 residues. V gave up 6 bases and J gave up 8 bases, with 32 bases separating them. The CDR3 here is CASTLGGGATRIREGYTF. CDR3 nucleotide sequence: TGTGCCAGCACCCTAGGTGGGGGGGCAACCAGGATCAGGGAAGGCTACACCTTC.

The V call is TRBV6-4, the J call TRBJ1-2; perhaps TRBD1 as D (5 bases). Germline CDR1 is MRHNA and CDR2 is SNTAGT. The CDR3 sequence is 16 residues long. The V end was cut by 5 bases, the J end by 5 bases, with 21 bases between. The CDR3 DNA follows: TGTGCCAGCAGTCTCGACAGTGCGGACAACATGTATGGCTACACCTTC. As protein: CASSLDSADNMYGYTF.

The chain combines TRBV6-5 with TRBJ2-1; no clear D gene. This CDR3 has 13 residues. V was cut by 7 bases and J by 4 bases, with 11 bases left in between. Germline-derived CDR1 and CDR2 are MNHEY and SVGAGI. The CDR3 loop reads CASNHLKYNEQFF. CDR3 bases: TGTGCCAGCAACCACCTAAAATACAATGAGCAGTTCTTC.

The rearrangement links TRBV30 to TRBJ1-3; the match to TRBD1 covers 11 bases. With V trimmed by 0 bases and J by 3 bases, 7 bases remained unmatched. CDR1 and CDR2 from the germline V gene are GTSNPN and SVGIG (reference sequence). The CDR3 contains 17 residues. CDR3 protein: CAWSVKGQGARGNTIYF. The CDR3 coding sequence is TGTGCCTGGAGTGTCAAAGGACAGGGGGCGCGTGGAAACACCATATATTTT. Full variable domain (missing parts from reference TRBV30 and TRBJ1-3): SQTIHQWPATLVQPVGSPLSLECTVEGTSNPNLYWYRQAAGRGLQLLFYSVGIGQISSEVPQNLSASRPQDRQFILSSKKLLLSDSGFYLCAWSVKGQGARGNTIYFGEGSWLTVV.

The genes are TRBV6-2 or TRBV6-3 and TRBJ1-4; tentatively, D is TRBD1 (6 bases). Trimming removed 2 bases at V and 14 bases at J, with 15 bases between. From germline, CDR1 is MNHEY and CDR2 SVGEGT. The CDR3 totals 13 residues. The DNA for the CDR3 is TGTGCCAGCAGTTACCCCCCTCGGACAGATCTGTTTTTT. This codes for CASSYPPRTDLFF.

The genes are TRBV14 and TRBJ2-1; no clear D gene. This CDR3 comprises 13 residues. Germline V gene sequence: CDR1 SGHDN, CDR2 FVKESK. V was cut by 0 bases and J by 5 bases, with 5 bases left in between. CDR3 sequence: CASSQDRHNEQFF. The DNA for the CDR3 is TGTGCCAGCAGCCAAGACAGGCACAATGAGCAGTTCTTC. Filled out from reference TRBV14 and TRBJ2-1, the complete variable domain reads EAGVTQFPSHSVIEKGQTVTLRCDPISGHDNLYWYRRVMGKEIKFLLHFVKESKQDESGMPNNRFLAERTGGTYSTLKVQPAELEDSGVYFCASSQDRHNEQFFGPGTRLTVL.

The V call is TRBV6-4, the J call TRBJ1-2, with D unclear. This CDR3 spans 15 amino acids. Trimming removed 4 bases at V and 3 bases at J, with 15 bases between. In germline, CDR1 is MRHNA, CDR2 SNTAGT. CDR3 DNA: TGTGCCAGCAGTGTTGAATTCGGGAGGGACTATGGCTACACCTTC. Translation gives CASSVEFGRDYGYTF.

In DNA, the CDR3 is TGTGCCAGCAGCGCCCGGGACAGGCGATACGAGCAGTACGTC. It yields the protein CASSARDRRYEQYV. The chain couples TRBV9 to TRBJ2-7; 8 nucleotides align to TRBD1. The CDR3 runs 14 residues. With V trimmed by 3 bases and J by 4 bases, 6 bases remained unmatched. Looked up from germline, CDR1 is SGDLS and CDR2 is YYNGEE.

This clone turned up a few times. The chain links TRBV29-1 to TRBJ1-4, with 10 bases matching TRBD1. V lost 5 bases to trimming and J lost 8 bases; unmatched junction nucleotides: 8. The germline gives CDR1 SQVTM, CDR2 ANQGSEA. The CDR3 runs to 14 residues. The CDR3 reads CSVPGTGVKEKLFF. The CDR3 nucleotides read TGCAGCGTTCCCGGGACAGGGGTAAAAGAAAAACTGTTTTTT.

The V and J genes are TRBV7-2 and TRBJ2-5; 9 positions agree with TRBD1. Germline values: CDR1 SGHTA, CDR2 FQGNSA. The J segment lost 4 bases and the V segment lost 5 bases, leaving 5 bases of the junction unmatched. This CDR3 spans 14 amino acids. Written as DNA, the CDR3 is TGTGCCAGCAGCAGGGACAGGGTTTCAGAGACCCAGTACTTC. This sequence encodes CASSRDRVSETQYF. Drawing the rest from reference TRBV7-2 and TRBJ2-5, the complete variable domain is GAGVSQSPSNKVTEKGKDVELRCDPISGHTALYWYRQSLGQGLEFLIYFQGNSAPDKSGLPSDRFSAERTGGSVSTLTIQRTQQEDSAVYLCASSRDRVSETQYFGPGTRLLVL.

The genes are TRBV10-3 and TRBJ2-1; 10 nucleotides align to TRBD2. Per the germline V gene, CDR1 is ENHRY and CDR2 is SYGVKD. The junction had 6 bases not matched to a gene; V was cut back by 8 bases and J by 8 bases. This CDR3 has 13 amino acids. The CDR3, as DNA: TGTGCCATCGGTCCCGGGACTAGCGATGAGCAGTTCTTC. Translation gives CAIGPGTSDEQFF.

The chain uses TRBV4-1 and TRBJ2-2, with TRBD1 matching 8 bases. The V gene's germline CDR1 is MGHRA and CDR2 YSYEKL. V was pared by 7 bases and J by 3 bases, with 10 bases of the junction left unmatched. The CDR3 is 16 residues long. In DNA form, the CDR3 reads TGCGCCAGCACTCGGACAGGGAGGATTTACACCGGGGAGCTGTTTTTT. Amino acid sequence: CASTRTGRIYTGELFF.

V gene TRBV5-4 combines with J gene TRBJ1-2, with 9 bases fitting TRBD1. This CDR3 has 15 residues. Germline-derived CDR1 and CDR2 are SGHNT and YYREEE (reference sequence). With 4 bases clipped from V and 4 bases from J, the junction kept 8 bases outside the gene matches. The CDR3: CASSDGTGIPYGYTF. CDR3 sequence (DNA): TGTGCCAGCAGCGATGGGACAGGGATTCCCTATGGCTACACCTTC.

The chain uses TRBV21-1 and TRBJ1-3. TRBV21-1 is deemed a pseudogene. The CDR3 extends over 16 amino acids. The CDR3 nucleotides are TGTGCCAGCAGCAAAGGAGACAGGGAGCGGGGGTTCACCATATATTTT. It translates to CASSKGDRERGFTIYF.

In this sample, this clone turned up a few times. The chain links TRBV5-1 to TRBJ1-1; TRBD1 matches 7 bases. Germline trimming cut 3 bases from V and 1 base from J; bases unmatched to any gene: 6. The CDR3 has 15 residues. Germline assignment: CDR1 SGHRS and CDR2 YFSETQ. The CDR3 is CASSWAGTANTEAFF. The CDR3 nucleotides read TGCGCCAGCAGCTGGGCCGGGACAGCGAACACTGAAGCTTTCTTT.

CDR3 coding DNA: TGTGCCAGCAGTTATGCCCCAGGAAAGGGGACTGAAGCTTTCTTT. Protein: CASSYAPGKGTEAFF. The J gene is TRBJ1-1, the V gene TRBV6-5; D is perhaps TRBD1 (5 bases). There are 15 residues in the CDR3. V was clipped by 3 bases and J by 5 bases, with 16 bases between them. Germline assignment: CDR1 MNHEY and CDR2 SVGAGI.

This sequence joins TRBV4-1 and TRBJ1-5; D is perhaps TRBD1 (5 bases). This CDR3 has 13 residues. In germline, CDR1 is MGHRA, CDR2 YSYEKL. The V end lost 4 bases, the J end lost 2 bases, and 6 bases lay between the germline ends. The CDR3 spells CASSPGGNQPQHF. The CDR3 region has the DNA TGCGCCAGCAGCCCGGGGGGCAATCAGCCCCAGCATTTT.

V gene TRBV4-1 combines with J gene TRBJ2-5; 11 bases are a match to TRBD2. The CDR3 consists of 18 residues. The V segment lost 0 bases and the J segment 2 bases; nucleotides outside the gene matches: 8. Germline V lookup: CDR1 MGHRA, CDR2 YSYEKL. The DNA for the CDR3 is TGCGCCAGCAGCCAAGATTGGCTAGCGGGGGGAGGGCAAGAGACCCAGTACTTC. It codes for CASSQDWLAGGGQETQYF.

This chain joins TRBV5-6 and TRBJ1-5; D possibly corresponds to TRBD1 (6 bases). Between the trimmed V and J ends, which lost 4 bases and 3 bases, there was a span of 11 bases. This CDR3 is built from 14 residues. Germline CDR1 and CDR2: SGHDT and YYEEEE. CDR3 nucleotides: TGTGCCAGCAGCGTCAGGGGCTTCAATCAGCCCCAGCATTTT. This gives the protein CASSVRGFNQPQHF.

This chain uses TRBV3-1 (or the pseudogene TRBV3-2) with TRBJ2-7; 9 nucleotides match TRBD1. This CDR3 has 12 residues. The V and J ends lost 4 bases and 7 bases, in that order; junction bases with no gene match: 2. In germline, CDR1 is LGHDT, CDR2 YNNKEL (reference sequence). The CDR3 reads CASSRGTGEQYV. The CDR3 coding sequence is TGTGCCAGCAGCCGAGGGACAGGGGAGCAGTACGTC.

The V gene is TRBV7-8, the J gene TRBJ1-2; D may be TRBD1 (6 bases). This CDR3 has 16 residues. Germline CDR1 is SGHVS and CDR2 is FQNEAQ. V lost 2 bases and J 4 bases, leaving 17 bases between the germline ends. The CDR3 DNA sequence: TGTGCCAGCAGCTTATCCCGGACAGACGGGGTCTATGGCTACACCTTC. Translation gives CASSLSRTDGVYGYTF.

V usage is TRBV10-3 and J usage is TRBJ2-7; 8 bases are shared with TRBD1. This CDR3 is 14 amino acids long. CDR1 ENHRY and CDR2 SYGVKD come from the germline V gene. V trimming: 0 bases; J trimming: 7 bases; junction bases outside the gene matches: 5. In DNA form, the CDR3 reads TGTGCCATCAGTGAGTCGACAGGGGTAGTGGAGCAGTACGTC. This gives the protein CAISESTGVVEQYV.

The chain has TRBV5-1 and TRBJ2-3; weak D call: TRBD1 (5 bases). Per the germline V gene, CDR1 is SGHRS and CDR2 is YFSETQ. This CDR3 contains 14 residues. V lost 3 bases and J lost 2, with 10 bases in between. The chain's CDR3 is CASSYRTLTDTQYF. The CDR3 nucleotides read TGCGCCAGCAGCTACAGGACACTCACAGATACGCAGTATTTT.